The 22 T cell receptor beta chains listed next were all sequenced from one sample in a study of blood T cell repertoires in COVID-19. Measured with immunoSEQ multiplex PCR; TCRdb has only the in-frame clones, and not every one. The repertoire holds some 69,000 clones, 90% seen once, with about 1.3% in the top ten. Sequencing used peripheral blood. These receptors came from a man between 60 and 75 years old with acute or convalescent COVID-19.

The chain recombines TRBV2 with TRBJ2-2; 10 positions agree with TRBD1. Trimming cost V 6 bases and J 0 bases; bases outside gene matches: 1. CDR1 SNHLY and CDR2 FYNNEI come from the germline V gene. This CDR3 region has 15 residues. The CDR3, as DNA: TGTGCCAGCAGCGGACAGGGGGCGAACACCGGGGAGCTGTTTTTT. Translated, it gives CASSGQGANTGELFF.

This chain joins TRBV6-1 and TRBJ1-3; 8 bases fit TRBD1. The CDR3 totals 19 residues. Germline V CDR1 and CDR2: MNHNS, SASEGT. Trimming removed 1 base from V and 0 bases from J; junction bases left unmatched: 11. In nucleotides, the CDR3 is TGTGCCAGCAGTGAAGTATTCGGGACAGGCCTTAGCTCTGGAAACACCATATATTTT. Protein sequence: CASSEVFGTGLSSGNTIYF.

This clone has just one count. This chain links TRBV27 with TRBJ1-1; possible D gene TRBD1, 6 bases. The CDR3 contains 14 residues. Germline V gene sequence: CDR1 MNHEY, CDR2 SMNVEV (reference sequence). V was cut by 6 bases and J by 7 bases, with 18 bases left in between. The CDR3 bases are TGTGCCAGCAGAGGGCTAGGGGAGGGGGGTGAAGCTTTCTTT. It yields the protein CASRGLGEGGEAFF.

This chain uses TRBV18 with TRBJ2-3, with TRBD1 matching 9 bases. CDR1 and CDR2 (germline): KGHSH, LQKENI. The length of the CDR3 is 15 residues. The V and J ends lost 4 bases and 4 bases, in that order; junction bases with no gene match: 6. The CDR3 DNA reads TGTGCCAGCTCACGGGCCGGGACAGGGTCAGATACGCAGTATTTT. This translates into CASSRAGTGSDTQYF.

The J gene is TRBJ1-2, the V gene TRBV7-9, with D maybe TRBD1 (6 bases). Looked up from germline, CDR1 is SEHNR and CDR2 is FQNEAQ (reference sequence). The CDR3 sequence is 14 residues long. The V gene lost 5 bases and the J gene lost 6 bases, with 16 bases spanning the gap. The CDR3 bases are TGTGCCAGCAGCATAAGACAGGCGTCAGATGGCTACACCTTC. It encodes CASSIRQASDGYTF. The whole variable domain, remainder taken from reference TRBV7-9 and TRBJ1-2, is DTGVSQNPRHKITKRGQNVTFRCDPISEHNRLYWYRQTLGQGPEFLTYFQNEAQLEKSRLLSDRFSAERPKGSFSTLEIQRTEQGDSAMYLCASSIRQASDGYTFGSGTRLTVV.

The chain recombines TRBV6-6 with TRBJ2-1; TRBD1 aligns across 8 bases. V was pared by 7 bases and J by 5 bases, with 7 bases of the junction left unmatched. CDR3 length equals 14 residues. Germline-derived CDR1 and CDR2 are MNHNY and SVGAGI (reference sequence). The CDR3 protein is CASKIPGQDNEQFF. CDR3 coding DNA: TGTGCCAGCAAGATCCCGGGACAGGACAATGAGCAGTTCTTC.

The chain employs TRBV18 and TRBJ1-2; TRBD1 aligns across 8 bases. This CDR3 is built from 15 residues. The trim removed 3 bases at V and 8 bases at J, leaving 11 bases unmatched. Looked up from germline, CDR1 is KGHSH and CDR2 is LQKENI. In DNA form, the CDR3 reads TGTGCCAGCTCACCCCCAGGGGGCGCGGCGGAAGGCTACACCTTC. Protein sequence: CASSPPGGAAEGYTF.

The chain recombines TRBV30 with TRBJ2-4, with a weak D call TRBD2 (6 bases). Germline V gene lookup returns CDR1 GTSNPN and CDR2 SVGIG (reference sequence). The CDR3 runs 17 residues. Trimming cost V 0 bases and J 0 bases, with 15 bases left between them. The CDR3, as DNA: TGTGCCTGGAGTGTACCTAGATCGGGGGTAGCCAAAAACATTCAGTACTTC. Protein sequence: CAWSVPRSGVAKNIQYF.

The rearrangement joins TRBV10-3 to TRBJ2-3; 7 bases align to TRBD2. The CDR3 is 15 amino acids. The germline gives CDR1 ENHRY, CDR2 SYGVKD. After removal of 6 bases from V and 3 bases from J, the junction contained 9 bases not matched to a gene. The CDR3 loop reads CAISGSAGVTDTQYF. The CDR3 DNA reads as TGTGCCATCAGCGGGTCGGCGGGGGTGACAGATACGCAGTATTTT.

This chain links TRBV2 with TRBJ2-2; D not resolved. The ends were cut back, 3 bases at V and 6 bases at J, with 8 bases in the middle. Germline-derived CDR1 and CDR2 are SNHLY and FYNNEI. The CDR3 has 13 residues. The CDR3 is CASSDVDSGELFF. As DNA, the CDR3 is TGTGCCAGCAGTGACGTAGACTCCGGGGAGCTGTTTTTT.

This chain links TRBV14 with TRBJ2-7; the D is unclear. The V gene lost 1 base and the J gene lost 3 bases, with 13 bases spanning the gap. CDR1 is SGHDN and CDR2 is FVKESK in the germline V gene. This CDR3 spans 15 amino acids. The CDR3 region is CASSQVVSTYYEQYF. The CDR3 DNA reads TGTGCCAGCAGCCAAGTGGTTTCGACATACTACGAGCAGTACTTC.

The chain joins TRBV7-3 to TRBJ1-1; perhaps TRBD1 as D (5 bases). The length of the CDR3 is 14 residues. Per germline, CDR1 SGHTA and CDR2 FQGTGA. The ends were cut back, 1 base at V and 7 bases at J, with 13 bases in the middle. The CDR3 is CASSLSGTGGEAFF. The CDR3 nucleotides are TGTGCCAGCAGCTTAAGTGGAACGGGGGGTGAAGCTTTCTTT.

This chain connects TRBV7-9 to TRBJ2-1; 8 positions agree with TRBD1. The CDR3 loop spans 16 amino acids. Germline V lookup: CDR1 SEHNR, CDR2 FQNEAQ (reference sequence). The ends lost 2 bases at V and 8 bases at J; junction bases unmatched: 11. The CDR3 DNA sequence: TGTGCCAGCAGCTTATATAGGACAGGGAATATCTATGAGCAGTTCTTC. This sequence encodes CASSLYRTGNIYEQFF.

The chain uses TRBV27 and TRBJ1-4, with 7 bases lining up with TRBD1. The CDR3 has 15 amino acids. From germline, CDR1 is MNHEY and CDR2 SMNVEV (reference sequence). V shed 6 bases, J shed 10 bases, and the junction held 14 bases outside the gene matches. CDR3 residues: CASRKTGTEPVKLFF. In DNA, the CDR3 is TGTGCCAGCAGGAAGACCGGGACAGAGCCCGTAAAACTGTTTTTT.

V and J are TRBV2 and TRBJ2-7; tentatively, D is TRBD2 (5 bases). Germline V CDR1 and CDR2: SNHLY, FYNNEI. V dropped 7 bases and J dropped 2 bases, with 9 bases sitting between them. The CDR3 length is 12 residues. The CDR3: CASNGEPYEQYF. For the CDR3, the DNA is TGTGCCAGCAACGGGGAACCCTACGAGCAGTACTTC.

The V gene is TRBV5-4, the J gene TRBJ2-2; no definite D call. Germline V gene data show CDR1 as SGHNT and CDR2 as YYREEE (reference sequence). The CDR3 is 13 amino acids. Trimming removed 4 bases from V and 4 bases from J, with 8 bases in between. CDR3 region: CASSPRSTGELFF. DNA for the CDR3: TGTGCCAGCAGCCCTAGGAGCACCGGGGAGCTGTTTTTT. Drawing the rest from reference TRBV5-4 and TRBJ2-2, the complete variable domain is ETGVTQSPTHLIKTRGQQVTLRCSSQSGHNTVSWYQQALGQGPQFIFQYYREEENGRGNFPPRFSGLQFPNYSSELNVNALELDDSALYLCASSPRSTGELFFGEGSRLTVL.

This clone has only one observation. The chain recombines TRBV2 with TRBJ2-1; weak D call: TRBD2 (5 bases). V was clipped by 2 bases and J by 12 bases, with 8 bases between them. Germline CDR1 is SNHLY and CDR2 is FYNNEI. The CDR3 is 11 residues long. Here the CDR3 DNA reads TGTGCCAGCAGTGAAAGCCGGGGGCAGTTCTTC. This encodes CASSESRGQFF. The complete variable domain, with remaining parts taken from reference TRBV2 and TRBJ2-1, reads EPEVTQTPSHQVTQMGQEVILRCVPISNHLYFYWYRQILGQKVEFLVSFYNNEISEKSEIFDDQFSVERPDGSNFTLKIRSTKLEDSAMYFCASSESRGQFFGPGTRLTVL.

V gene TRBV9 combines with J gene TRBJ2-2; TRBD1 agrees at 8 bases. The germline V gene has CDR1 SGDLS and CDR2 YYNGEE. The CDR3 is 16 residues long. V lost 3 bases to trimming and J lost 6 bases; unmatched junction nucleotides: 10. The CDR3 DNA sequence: TGTGCCAGCAGCGGGCACAGGGGGGCTCGGGCCGGGGAGCTGTTTTTT. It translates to CASSGHRGARAGELFF.

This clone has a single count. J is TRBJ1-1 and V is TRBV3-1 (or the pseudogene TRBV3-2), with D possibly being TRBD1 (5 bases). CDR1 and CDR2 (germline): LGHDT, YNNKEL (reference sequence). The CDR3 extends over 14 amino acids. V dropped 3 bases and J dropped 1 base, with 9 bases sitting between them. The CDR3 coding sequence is TGTGCCAGCAGCCATTTAGGACAGAACACTGAAGCTTTCTTT. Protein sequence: CASSHLGQNTEAFF.

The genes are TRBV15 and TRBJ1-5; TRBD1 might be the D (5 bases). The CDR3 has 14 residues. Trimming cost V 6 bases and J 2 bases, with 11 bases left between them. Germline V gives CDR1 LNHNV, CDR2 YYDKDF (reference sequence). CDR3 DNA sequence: TGTGCCACCAGTCAAGGGGTTGGCAATCAGCCCCAGCATTTT. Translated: CATSQGVGNQPQHF.

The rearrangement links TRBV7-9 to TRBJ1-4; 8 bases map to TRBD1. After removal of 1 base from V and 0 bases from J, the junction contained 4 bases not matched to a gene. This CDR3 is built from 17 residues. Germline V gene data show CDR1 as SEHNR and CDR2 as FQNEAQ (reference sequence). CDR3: CASSLGQGAATNEKLFF. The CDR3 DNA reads TGTGCCAGCAGCTTAGGTCAGGGGGCTGCAACTAATGAAAAACTGTTTTTT.

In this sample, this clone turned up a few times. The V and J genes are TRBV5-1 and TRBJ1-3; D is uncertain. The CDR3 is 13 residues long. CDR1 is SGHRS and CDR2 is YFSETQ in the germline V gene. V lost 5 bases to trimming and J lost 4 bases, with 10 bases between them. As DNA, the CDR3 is TGCGCCAGCAGGCCAGGAAGGGGAAACACCATATATTTT. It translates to CASRPGRGNTIYF. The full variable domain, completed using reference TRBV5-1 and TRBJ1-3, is KAGVTQTPRYLIKTRGQQVTLSCSPISGHRSVSWYQQTPGQGLQFLFEYFSETQRNKGNFPGRFSGRQFSNSRSEMNVSTLELGDSALYLCASRPGRGNTIYFGEGSWLTVV.